One sample yielded the 31 T cell receptor beta chains listed below, sequenced in a study of T cells in Graves' hyperthyroidism and ophthalmopathy. Template material for amplifying TCR beta CDR3 regions consisted of RNA transcripts. HTBI primers were the set used in a first-round RT-PCR of the TCR CDR3. TCRdb re-analysed the multiplex PCR reads in MiXCR, keeping a single row per CDR3 protein. The sample includes hundreds of thousands of distinct CDR3 sequences, 13% to 15% of them seen just once. Source material: blood. The receptors originated from a woman aged 50 to 65 with Graves' ophthalmopathy.

This clonotype was seen ten or more times. V and J are TRBV7-9 and TRBJ1-1; TRBD1 matches at 7 bases. Germline V gives CDR1 SEHNR, CDR2 FQNEAQ (reference sequence). The CDR3 contains 14 residues. V dropped 5 bases and J dropped 6; count of bases not matched to a gene: 9. CDR3 amino acids: CASSRGQLASEAFF. The CDR3 DNA reads as TGTGCCAGCAGCAGGGGACAGCTGGCGTCTGAAGCTTTCTTT.

This clonotype has a count of ten or more. This chain joins TRBV7-2 and TRBJ2-7; D is ambiguous. The germline V and J ends were trimmed by 8 bases and 0 bases, with 11 bases remaining between them. The CDR3 sequence is 13 residues long. Germline CDR1 and CDR2: SGHTA and FQGNSA. In DNA, the CDR3 is TGTGCCAGCGAAATAGAAAGCTCCTACGAGCAGTACTTC. Translation: CASEIESSYEQYF.

This clonotype has only a few counts. The rearrangement joins TRBV20-1 to TRBJ1-4; D gene ambiguous. CDR3 length: 11 amino acids. CDR1 and CDR2 from the germline V gene are DFQATT and SNEGSKA (reference sequence). V shed 3 bases and J shed 6 bases, with 5 bases lying between them. The CDR3 bases are TGCAGTGCTAGGGACCATGAAAAACTGTTTTTT. The encoded protein is CSARDHEKLFF.

The chain is built from TRBV13 and TRBJ2-5, with 9 bases aligning to TRBD2. Trimming at V came to 2 bases and at J to 5 bases, leaving 6 bases not matched to a gene. This CDR3 region has 15 residues. Germline V gene data show CDR1 as PRHDT and CDR2 as FYEKMQ (reference sequence). Here the CDR3 DNA reads TGTGCCAGCAGCTTAAGGGGACTAGCAGGGGAGACCCAGTACTTC. It translates to CASSLRGLAGETQYF.

This clonotype has at least ten counts. The chain recombines TRBV7-2 with TRBJ1-5; D might be TRBD1 (5 bases). V was trimmed by 5 bases and J by 2 bases, leaving 13 bases between them. The CDR3 runs to 15 residues. Germline CDR1 reads SGHTA; CDR2 reads FQGNSA. The CDR3 coding sequence is TGTGCCAGCAGCCCCGGGGGTCCCGGCAATCAGCCCCAGCATTTT. Translating gives CASSPGGPGNQPQHF.

This clonotype was counted only a few times. The gene calls are TRBV14 and TRBJ1-1; D uncertain. Germline V CDR1 and CDR2: SGHDN, FVKESK. The CDR3 is 15 amino acids. V shed 2 bases and J shed 3 bases, with 13 bases lying between them. CDR3 protein: CASSQKLDTYTEAFF. DNA of the CDR3: TGTGCCAGCAGCCAAAAGCTCGACACGTACACTGAAGCTTTCTTT.

Comments on this clonotype: This may arise from a read error, as a much more abundant clone is one base away. The gene calls are TRBV20-1 and TRBJ2-5, with 7 bases aligning to TRBD1. The V gene's germline CDR1 is DFQATT and CDR2 SNEGSKA (reference sequence). The CDR3 runs to 12 residues. Germline trimming cut 6 bases from V and 5 bases from J; bases unmatched to any gene: 6. This chain's CDR3 is CSAKTGVETQYF. The CDR3 DNA sequence: TGCAGTGCCAAAACAGGGGTTGAGACCCAGTACTTC.

This clonotype has a count of ten or more. This rearrangement joins TRBV6-1 to TRBJ1-1, with 9 bases lining up with TRBD1. This CDR3 has 14 residues. Germline V lookup: CDR1 MNHNS, CDR2 SASEGT. After removal of 8 bases from V and 0 bases from J, the junction contained 4 bases not matched to a gene. The CDR3 region has the DNA TGTGCCAGCTCCGGACAGGGGATGAACACTGAAGCTTTCTTT. Amino acid sequence: CASSGQGMNTEAFF.

This clonotype was seen ten or more times. The gene calls are TRBV18 and TRBJ1-2; 7 bases are shared with TRBD1. The trim removed 2 bases at V and 2 bases at J, leaving 5 bases unmatched. Germline CDR1 and CDR2: KGHSH and LQKENI. There are 15 residues in the CDR3. CDR3 nucleotides: TGTGCCAGCTCACCAGGGACAGCAAAAAACTATGGCTACACCTTC. It encodes CASSPGTAKNYGYTF.

The rearrangement joins TRBV6-2 or TRBV6-3 to TRBJ2-1; D might be TRBD2 (6 bases). V was trimmed by 2 bases and J by 5 bases, leaving 13 bases between them. The CDR3 length is 15 residues. The germline V gene encodes CDR1 MNHEY and CDR2 SVGEGT. The CDR3, as DNA: TGTGCCAGCAGTTACAAGGGACTTCCAAACAATGAGCAGTTCTTC. Protein: CASSYKGLPNNEQFF.

This clonotype was recorded a few times. The chain carries TRBV11-3 and TRBJ1-1, with D possibly TRBD1 on 6 matching bases. Germline V CDR1 and CDR2: SGHNT, YENEEA. V dropped 5 bases and J dropped 10 bases, with 26 bases sitting between them. CDR3 length: 16 amino acids. The CDR3 region has the DNA TGTGCCAGCAGCGGATATCCCGGGGGCGCAGCCGATGGAGCTTTCTTT. Translation: CASSGYPGGAADGAFF.

This clonotype was counted ten times or more. This chain uses TRBV27 with TRBJ2-7; TRBD1 aligns across 7 bases. The CDR3 consists of 15 residues. The V gene end was trimmed by 5 bases and the J gene end by 3 bases; junction bases not matched to a gene: 10. Germline V CDR1 and CDR2: MNHEY, SMNVEV (reference sequence). The CDR3 DNA sequence: TGTGCCAGCAGTCTGGCCGGACAGGCCTTCTACGAGCAGTACTTC. Residues: CASSLAGQAFYEQYF.

This clonotype was found many times. J is TRBJ2-7 and V is TRBV6-2 or TRBV6-3; D could derive from TRBD1 or TRBD2 (6 bases each). Trimming cost V 1 base and J 3 bases, with 16 bases left between them. CDR1 is MNHEY and CDR2 is SVGEGT in the germline V gene. CDR3 length: 16 residues. DNA of the CDR3: TGTGCCAGCAGTTACTACCCAAGGGGGGACCTCTACGAGCAGTACTTC. Its translation is CASSYYPRGDLYEQYF.

This clonotype was detected a few times. This rearrangement joins TRBV4-3 to TRBJ2-1, with D unclear. Germline-derived CDR1 and CDR2 are LGHNA and YSLEER. V was clipped by 1 base and J by 6 bases, with 13 bases between them. The CDR3 totals 15 residues. The CDR3 protein is CASSQGINSFNEQFF. The CDR3 coding sequence is TGCGCCAGCAGCCAAGGCATTAATTCTTTCAATGAGCAGTTCTTC.

The sample holds many counts of this clonotype. The DNA of the CDR3 is TGTGCCAGCAGTTTAATCCAGGGGATAAACACCGGGGAGCTGTTTTTT. Amino acids: CASSLIQGINTGELFF. The chain recombines TRBV12-3 or TRBV12-4 with TRBJ2-2; D possibly corresponds to TRBD1 (6 bases). With 2 bases removed from V and 2 bases from J, the gap between germline ends came to 12 bases. This CDR3 comprises 16 residues.

The chain is built from TRBV19 and TRBJ2-7; the match to TRBD1 covers 10 bases. The CDR3 runs to 15 residues. From germline, CDR1 is LNHDA and CDR2 SQIVND (reference sequence). With V trimmed by 4 bases and J by 2 bases, 5 bases remained unmatched. CDR3 DNA sequence: TGTGCCAGTAGTACCCGGGGGACAGGGGCCTACGAGCAGTACTTC. Protein sequence: CASSTRGTGAYEQYF.

This clonotype turned up a few times. The rearrangement joins TRBV9 to TRBJ2-7, with 7 positions matching TRBD1. V lost 0 bases and J lost 3; bases outside the gene matches: 3. There are 14 residues in the CDR3. Germline CDR1 is SGDLS and CDR2 is YYNGEE. Here the CDR3 reads CASSVGRQGYEQYF. The CDR3 DNA reads TGTGCCAGCAGCGTAGGTAGACAGGGCTACGAGCAGTACTTC.

Worth noting for this clonotype: Germline and junction disagree at one end, which may indicate a read error. The rearrangement links TRBV5-1 to TRBJ1-2, with D possibly TRBD1 on 5 matching bases. The CDR3 extends over 14 amino acids. Looked up from germline, CDR1 is SGHRS and CDR2 is YFSETQ. The CDR3 is CVSSLAGGVYGYTF. For the CDR3, the DNA is TGCGTCAGCAGCTTGGCCGGGGGAGTATATGGCTACACCTTC.

This clonotype was recorded many times. The J gene is TRBJ2-2, the V gene TRBV5-1; TRBD1 might be the D (5 bases). The CDR3 sequence is 16 residues long. Germline V CDR1 and CDR2: SGHRS, YFSETQ. V was pared by 2 bases and J by 2 bases, with 13 bases between. The CDR3 DNA is TGCGCCAGCAGCTTACAGTCCAGGGCCAACACCGGGGAGCTGTTTTTT. Translation: CASSLQSRANTGELFF.

There are many counts of this clonotype. The rearrangement joins TRBV6-2 or TRBV6-3 to TRBJ2-7; TRBD2 is a possible D gene (7 bases). Germline assignment: CDR1 MNHEY and CDR2 SVGEGT. This CDR3 has 15 residues. Trimming removed 11 bases at V and 1 base at J, with 21 bases between. CDR3 region: CAVGGAASLSYEQYF. The CDR3 DNA reads as TGTGCCGTTGGGGGGGCAGCGAGTCTGTCCTACGAGCAGTACTTC.

The chain carries TRBV15 and TRBJ2-3; TRBD2 matches 8 bases. From germline, CDR1 is LNHNV and CDR2 YYDKDF (reference sequence). J was trimmed by 3 bases and V by 0 bases; bases with no gene match: 8. The CDR3 loop spans 17 amino acids. The CDR3 is CATSRDLRTSRTDTQYF. The CDR3 DNA reads as TGTGCCACCAGCAGAGATCTCAGGACTAGCCGTACAGATACGCAGTATTTT.

This chain links TRBV5-1 with TRBJ2-3; TRBD1 aligns across 8 bases. Germline loops: CDR1 SGHRS, CDR2 YFSETQ. The CDR3 sequence is 15 residues long. The ends lost 4 bases at V and 2 bases at J; junction bases unmatched: 6. The CDR3 sequence is CASSPGQDYTDTQYF. The CDR3 coding sequence is TGCGCCAGCAGCCCGGGACAGGACTACACAGATACGCAGTATTTT. The complete variable domain, with remaining parts taken from reference TRBV5-1 and TRBJ2-3, reads KAGVTQTPRYLIKTRGQQVTLSCSPISGHRSVSWYQQTPGQGLQFLFEYFSETQRNKGNFPGRFSGRQFSNSRSEMNVSTLELGDSALYLCASSPGQDYTDTQYFGPGTRLTVL.

This clonotype has ten or more counts. The chain uses TRBV28 and TRBJ2-1; 9 bases fit TRBD2. The CDR3 spans 15 residues. The germline V gene encodes CDR1 MDHEN and CDR2 SYDVKM. V shed 2 bases, J shed 4 bases, and the junction held 3 bases outside the gene matches. CDR3 DNA sequence: TGTGCCAGCAGTTTAGAGACTAGCGGATACAATGAGCAGTTCTTC. Its translation is CASSLETSGYNEQFF.

This clonotype was counted ten times or more. The chain links TRBV30 to TRBJ1-2, with D maybe TRBD1 (5 bases). Germline V gene sequence: CDR1 GTSNPN, CDR2 SVGIG (reference sequence). The CDR3 sequence is 11 residues long. Trimming stripped 6 bases from V and 4 bases from J, with 9 bases between. CDR3 residues: CACTQAYGYTF. CDR3 in DNA: TGTGCCTGTACACAGGCCTATGGCTACACCTTC. Looking up the rest from reference TRBV30 and TRBJ1-2 gives the full variable domain: SQTIHQWPATLVQPVGSPLSLECTVEGTSNPNLYWYRQAAGRGLQLLFYSVGIGQISSEVPQNLSASRPQDRQFILSSKKLLLSDSGFYLCACTQAYGYTFGSGTRLTVV.

This clonotype was recorded many times. The CDR3 sequence is CASRDRGLVDGYTF. In DNA form, the CDR3 reads TGTGCCAGCCGGGACAGGGGCCTCGTGGATGGCTACACCTTC. This chain uses TRBV2 with TRBJ1-2, with TRBD1 matching over 10 bases. The CDR3 spans 14 residues. The germline CDR1 and CDR2 sequences are SNHLY and FYNNEI. V was pared by 8 bases and J by 6 bases, with 9 bases of the junction left unmatched. The full variable domain, its missing parts supplied by reference TRBV2 and TRBJ1-2, is EPEVTQTPSHQVTQMGQEVILRCVPISNHLYFYWYRQILGQKVEFLVSFYNNEISEKSEIFDDQFSVERPDGSNFTLKIRSTKLEDSAMYFCASRDRGLVDGYTFGSGTRLTVV.

The chain couples TRBV12-3 or TRBV12-4 to TRBJ2-1; 7 bases are a match to TRBD1. This CDR3 comprises 14 residues. V was clipped by 6 bases and J by 6 bases; unmatched bases: 8. For the CDR3, the DNA is TGTGCCAGCAGCCCCGGGACAGTTCTCAATGAGCAGTTCTTC. It is translated as CASSPGTVLNEQFF.

This clonotype was detected many times. The chain employs TRBV10-3 and TRBJ2-5; 9 bases align to TRBD2. After removal of 0 bases from V and 3 bases from J, the junction contained 2 bases not matched to a gene. The CDR3 is 15 amino acids. From germline, CDR1 is ENHRY and CDR2 SYGVKD. For the CDR3, the DNA is TGTGCCATCAGTGAGTCCTCTAGCGGGAAAGAGACCCAGTACTTC. This gives the protein CAISESSSGKETQYF.

This clonotype has just a few counts. This sequence joins TRBV28 and TRBJ2-3; TRBD2 might be the D (5 bases). Looked up from germline, CDR1 is MDHEN and CDR2 is SYDVKM. Trimming cost V 5 bases and J 9 bases, with 9 bases left between them. The CDR3 runs to 11 residues. CDR3 loop: CASSTWETQYF. In nucleotides, the CDR3 is TGTGCCAGCAGTACTTGGGAGACGCAGTATTTT.

The chain joins TRBV2 to TRBJ2-1; 12 bases are shared with TRBD2. V was clipped by 6 bases and J by 8 bases; unmatched bases: 11. The length of the CDR3 is 16 residues. CDR1 and CDR2 (germline): SNHLY, FYNNEI. Here the CDR3 DNA reads TGTGCCAGCAGCAGGCGACTAGCGGGAGCCAGGGATGAGCAGTTCTTC. Its translation: CASSRRLAGARDEQFF.

This clonotype was detected many times. The chain combines TRBV30 with TRBJ1-5; D remains unclear. V shed 0 bases and J shed 4 bases, with 16 bases lying between them. The germline V gene encodes CDR1 GTSNPN and CDR2 SVGIG (reference sequence). There are 16 residues in the CDR3. The CDR3 sequence: CAWSVGPRSQNQPQHF. DNA of the CDR3: TGTGCCTGGAGTGTAGGGCCGAGGTCCCAAAATCAGCCCCAGCATTTT.

This clonotype was recorded only once. The CDR3 loop is CASSYPDRVLSYEQYF. The CDR3 region has the DNA TGTGCCAGCAGTTACCCGGACAGGGTTCTATCCTACGAGCAGTACTTC. The rearrangement joins TRBV6-2 or TRBV6-3 to TRBJ2-7, with 8 nucleotides matching TRBD1. There are 16 residues in the CDR3. Trimming removed 2 bases from V and 1 base from J; junction bases left unmatched: 7. Germline V gives CDR1 MNHEY, CDR2 SVGEGT.